The rows below give T cell receptor beta chains drawn from one sample of a study of preoperative IRX-2 immunotherapy in early breast cancer. The method was immunoSEQ multiplex PCR; TCRdb's version includes in-frame clones alone and lacks a portion of them. The profile shows over 20,000 clones, approximately 75% of them singletons. This sample comprised lymph node tissue, obtained after IRX-2 immunotherapy. Every receptor here comes from a human donor with breast cancer. The CDR3 runs from the conserved cysteine through the conserved F or W. Fields, in order: clone size, J gene, V gene, D gene, CDR3 protein, CDR3 DNA. D genes are given only for firm matches. Clone size is shown for a subset of rows, as once, few, many or a class of expanded clone.

abundance: -; j_gene: TRBJ2-2; v_gene: TRBV19; d_gene: -; CDR3aa: CASSIFAGRNTGELFF; CDR3nt: TGTGCCAGTAGTATCTTCGCAGGGAGGAACACCGGGGAGCTGTTTTTT
abundance: -; j_gene: TRBJ1-5; v_gene: TRBV23-1; d_gene: TRBD1; CDR3aa: CASSPWTGEGGNQPQHF; CDR3nt: TGCGCCAGCAGTCCTTGGACAGGGGAAGGGGGCAATCAGCCCCAGCATTTT
abundance: -; j_gene: TRBJ1-2; v_gene: TRBV19; d_gene: -; CDR3aa: CASSIGGQQSYGYTF; CDR3nt: TGTGCCAGTAGTATAGGAGGTCAGCAGAGCTATGGCTACACCTTC
abundance: -; j_gene: TRBJ1-5; v_gene: TRBV28; d_gene: -; CDR3aa: CASSLVGDGNQPQHF; CDR3nt: TGTGCCAGCAGTTTAGTGGGGGACGGAAATCAGCCCCAGCATTTT
abundance: -; j_gene: TRBJ2-3; v_gene: TRBV18; d_gene: -; CDR3aa: CASSPGGTDTQYF; CDR3nt: TGTGCCAGCTCACCGGGTGGCACAGATACGCAGTATTTT
abundance: -; j_gene: TRBJ1-3; v_gene: TRBV28; d_gene: -; CDR3aa: CAIGAGHLSGNTIYF; CDR3nt: TGTGCCATTGGGGCAGGCCACCTCTCTGGAAACACCATATATTTT
abundance: -; j_gene: TRBJ2-5; v_gene: TRBV29-1; d_gene: -; CDR3aa: CSVAGTRLQETQYF; CDR3nt: TGCAGCGTTGCTGGGACACGACTACAAGAGACCCAGTACTTC
abundance: -; j_gene: TRBJ2-1; v_gene: TRBV19; d_gene: TRBD2; CDR3aa: CASSIPGLAGGNNEQFF; CDR3nt: TGTGCCAGTAGTATACCGGGACTAGCGGGGGGCAACAATGAGCAGTTCTTC
abundance: -; j_gene: TRBJ2-2; v_gene: TRBV30; d_gene: -; CDR3aa: CAWRSEGDDGELFF; CDR3nt: TGTGCCTGGAGGTCTGAGGGAGATGACGGGGAGCTGTTTTTT
abundance: -; j_gene: TRBJ1-3; v_gene: TRBV18; d_gene: TRBD1; CDR3aa: CASSHGTEILSGNTIYF; CDR3nt: TGTGCCAGCTCACATGGGACAGAGATACTCTCTGGAAACACCATATATTTT
abundance: -; j_gene: TRBJ2-7; v_gene: TRBV18; d_gene: TRBD1; CDR3aa: CASSSGTGVSYEQYF; CDR3nt: TGTGCCAGCTCATCCGGGACAGGGGTATCCTACGAGCAGTACTTC
abundance: -; j_gene: TRBJ1-6; v_gene: TRBV19; d_gene: TRBD1; CDR3aa: CASSIGGTGYRPLHF; CDR3nt: TGTGCCAGTAGTATTGGAGGGACAGGCTATCGGCCCCTCCACTTT
abundance: once; j_gene: TRBJ2-5; v_gene: TRBV18; d_gene: TRBD1; CDR3aa: CASRNPGQMRETQYF; CDR3nt: TGTGCCAGCCGAAATCCGGGACAGATGAGAGAGACCCAGTACTTC
abundance: -; j_gene: TRBJ1-2; v_gene: TRBV19; d_gene: -; CDR3aa: CASTPGTLNYGYTF; CDR3nt: TGTGCCAGTACCCCCGGGACTTTAAACTATGGCTACACCTTC
abundance: few; j_gene: TRBJ1-6; v_gene: TRBV15; d_gene: -; CDR3aa: CATSRELQNNSPLHF; CDR3nt: TGTGCCACCAGCAGAGAGTTACAGAATAATTCACCCCTCCACTTT
abundance: -; j_gene: TRBJ1-1; v_gene: TRBV28; d_gene: -; CDR3aa: CASSLSQITEAFF; CDR3nt: TGTGCCAGCAGTTTATCCCAGATAACTGAAGCTTTCTTT
abundance: -; j_gene: TRBJ2-3; v_gene: TRBV29-1; d_gene: -; CDR3aa: CSVVGRRPSTDTQYF; CDR3nt: TGCAGCGTTGTTGGGCGACGCCCTAGCACAGATACGCAGTATTTT
abundance: once; j_gene: TRBJ2-7; v_gene: TRBV29-1; d_gene: -; CDR3aa: CSVEFDSSYEQYF; CDR3nt: TGCAGCGTTGAATTTGACAGTTCCTACGAGCAGTACTTC
abundance: -; j_gene: TRBJ2-7; v_gene: TRBV11-3; d_gene: TRBD1; CDR3aa: CASSPRTGRTYEQYF; CDR3nt: TGTGCCAGCAGCCCCCGGACAGGACGAACCTACGAGCAGTACTTC
abundance: -; j_gene: TRBJ2-1; v_gene: TRBV6-8; d_gene: TRBD1; CDR3aa: CASRRTGGEDNEQFF; CDR3nt: TGTGCCAGCAGACGCACAGGGGGCGAGGACAATGAGCAGTTCTTC
abundance: -; j_gene: TRBJ2-2; v_gene: TRBV6-8; d_gene: -; CDR3aa: CASSYSGSLVTAGELFF; CDR3nt: TGTGCCAGCAGTTACTCCGGGTCTTTGGTTACCGCCGGGGAGCTGTTTTTT
abundance: -; j_gene: TRBJ1-1; v_gene: TRBV14; d_gene: -; CDR3aa: CASSPITGLNTEAFF; CDR3nt: TGTGCCAGCAGCCCAATCACAGGGCTGAACACTGAAGCTTTCTTT
abundance: few; j_gene: TRBJ2-1; v_gene: TRBV15; d_gene: -; CDR3aa: CATSRDLSSKGSYNEQFF; CDR3nt: TGTGCCACCAGCAGAGATCTGAGTTCCAAGGGATCCTACAATGAGCAGTTCTTC
abundance: -; j_gene: TRBJ2-1; v_gene: TRBV18; d_gene: -; CDR3aa: CASSPRGAGDEQFF; CDR3nt: TGTGCCAGCTCACCACGTGGGGCCGGGGATGAGCAGTTCTTC
abundance: few; j_gene: TRBJ1-4; v_gene: TRBV18; d_gene: TRBD1; CDR3aa: CASTLQARGEKLFF; CDR3nt: TGTGCCAGCACACTACAGGCCAGGGGGGAAAAACTGTTTTTT
abundance: -; j_gene: TRBJ2-2; v_gene: TRBV7-5; d_gene: -; CDR3aa: CASSPLAGGLNTGELFF; CDR3nt: TGTGCCAGCAGCCCACTAGCGGGGGGCCTAAACACCGGGGAGCTGTTTTTT
abundance: -; j_gene: TRBJ2-1; v_gene: TRBV19; d_gene: -; CDR3aa: CASRLTEGSPFF; CDR3nt: TGTGCCAGTAGATTGACCGAGGGGAGTCCGTTCTTC
abundance: -; j_gene: TRBJ1-4; v_gene: TRBV19; d_gene: -; CDR3aa: CASNRATNEKLFF; CDR3nt: TGTGCCAGTAACAGGGCGACTAATGAAAAACTGTTTTTT
abundance: once; j_gene: TRBJ1-1; v_gene: TRBV4-1; d_gene: -; CDR3aa: CASGWRAGAEAFF; CDR3nt: TGCGCCAGCGGGTGGAGGGCGGGCGCTGAAGCTTTCTTT
abundance: -; j_gene: TRBJ2-1; v_gene: TRBV5-1; d_gene: -; CDR3aa: CASSFGQGLGNEQFF; CDR3nt: TGCGCCAGCAGCTTTGGCCAGGGCCTCGGCAATGAGCAGTTCTTC
abundance: -; j_gene: TRBJ2-1; v_gene: TRBV18; d_gene: -; CDR3aa: CASSPTPGESGQFF; CDR3nt: TGTGCCAGCTCACCAACCCCCGGGGAATCAGGGCAGTTCTTC
abundance: -; j_gene: TRBJ2-5; v_gene: TRBV6-8; d_gene: TRBD2; CDR3aa: CASSYTSGGAETQYF; CDR3nt: TGTGCCAGCAGTTACACTAGCGGGGGGGCAGAGACCCAGTACTTC